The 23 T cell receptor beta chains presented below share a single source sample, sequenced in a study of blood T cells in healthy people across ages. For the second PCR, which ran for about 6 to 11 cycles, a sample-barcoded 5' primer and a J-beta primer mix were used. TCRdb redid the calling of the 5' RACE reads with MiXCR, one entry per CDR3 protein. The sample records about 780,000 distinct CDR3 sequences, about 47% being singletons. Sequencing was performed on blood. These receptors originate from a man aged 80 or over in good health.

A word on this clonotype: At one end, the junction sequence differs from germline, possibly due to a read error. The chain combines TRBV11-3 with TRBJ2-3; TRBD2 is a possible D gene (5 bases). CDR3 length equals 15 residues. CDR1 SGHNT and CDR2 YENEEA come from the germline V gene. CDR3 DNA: TGTGCCAGCAGCTTCCAGGACTCCAGCATAGATACGCAGTATTTT. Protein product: CASSFQDSSIDTQYF.

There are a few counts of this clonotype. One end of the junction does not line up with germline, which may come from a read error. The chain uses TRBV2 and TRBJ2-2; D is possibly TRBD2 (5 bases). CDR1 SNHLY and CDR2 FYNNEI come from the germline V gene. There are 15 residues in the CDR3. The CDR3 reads CASSEQLGPPGKLFF. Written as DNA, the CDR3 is TGTGCCAGCAGTGAACAACTCGGGCCCCCCGGGAAGCTGTTTTTT.

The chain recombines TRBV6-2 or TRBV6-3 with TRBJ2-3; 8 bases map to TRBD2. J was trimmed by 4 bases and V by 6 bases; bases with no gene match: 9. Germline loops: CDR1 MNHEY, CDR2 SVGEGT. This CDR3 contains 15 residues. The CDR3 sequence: CASRKMTSASDTQYF. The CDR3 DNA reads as TGTGCCAGCAGAAAGATGACTAGCGCGTCAGATACGCAGTATTTT.

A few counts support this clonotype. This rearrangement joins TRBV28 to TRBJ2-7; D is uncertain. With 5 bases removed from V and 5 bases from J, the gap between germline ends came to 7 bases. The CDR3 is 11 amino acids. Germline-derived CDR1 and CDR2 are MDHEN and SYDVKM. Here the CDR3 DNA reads TGTGCCAGCAGTAAGATCAACGAGCAGTACTTC. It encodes CASSKINEQYF.

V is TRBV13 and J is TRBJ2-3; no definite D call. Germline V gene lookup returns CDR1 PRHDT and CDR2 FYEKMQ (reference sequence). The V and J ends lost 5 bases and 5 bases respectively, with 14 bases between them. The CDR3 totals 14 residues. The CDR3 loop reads CASSLLGSLDTQYF. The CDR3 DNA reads TGTGCCAGCAGCCTTCTGGGGTCTTTAGATACGCAGTATTTT.

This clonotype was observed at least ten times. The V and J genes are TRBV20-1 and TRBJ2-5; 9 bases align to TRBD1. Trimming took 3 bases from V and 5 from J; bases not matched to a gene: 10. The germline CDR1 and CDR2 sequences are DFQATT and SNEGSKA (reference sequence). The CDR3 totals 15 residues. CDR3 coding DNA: TGCAGTGCTAGCGTGACAGGGGGAAGTCTGGAGACCCAGTACTTC. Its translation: CSASVTGGSLETQYF.

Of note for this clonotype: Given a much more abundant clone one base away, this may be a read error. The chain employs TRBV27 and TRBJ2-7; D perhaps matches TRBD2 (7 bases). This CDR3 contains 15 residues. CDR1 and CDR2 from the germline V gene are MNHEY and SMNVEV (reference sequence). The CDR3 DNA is TGTGTCAGCACCAAGGGGGGGGAAGGGACCTACGAGCAGTACTTC. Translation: CVSTKGGEGTYEQYF.

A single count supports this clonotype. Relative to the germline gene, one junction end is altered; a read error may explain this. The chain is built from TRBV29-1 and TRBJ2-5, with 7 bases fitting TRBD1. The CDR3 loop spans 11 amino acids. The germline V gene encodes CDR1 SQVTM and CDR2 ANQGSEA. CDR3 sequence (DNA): TGCGGCGTTGGGACAGCACCAATTCAGTACTTC. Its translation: CGVGTAPIQYF.

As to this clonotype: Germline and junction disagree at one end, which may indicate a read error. Written as DNA, the CDR3 is TGTGCCAGCAGCCAAGACGAAGTGGGTGGCTACACCTTT. Amino acids: CASSQDEVGGYTF. V and J are TRBV4-2 and TRBJ1-2; D is uncertain. Per the germline V gene, CDR1 is LGHNA and CDR2 is YNFKEQ. The length of the CDR3 is 13 residues.

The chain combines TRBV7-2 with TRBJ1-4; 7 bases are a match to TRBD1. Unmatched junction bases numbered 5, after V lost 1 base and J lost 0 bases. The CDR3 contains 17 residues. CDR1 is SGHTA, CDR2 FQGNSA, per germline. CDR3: CASSLDPGGATNEKLFF. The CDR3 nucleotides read TGTGCCAGCAGCTTAGACCCAGGGGGTGCAACTAATGAAAAACTGTTTTTT.

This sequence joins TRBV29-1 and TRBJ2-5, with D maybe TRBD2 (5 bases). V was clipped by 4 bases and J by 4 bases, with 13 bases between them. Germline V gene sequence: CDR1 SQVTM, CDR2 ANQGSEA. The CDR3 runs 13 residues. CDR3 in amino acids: CSVAKYAGETQYF. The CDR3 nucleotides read TGCAGCGTTGCGAAATACGCGGGAGAGACCCAGTACTTC. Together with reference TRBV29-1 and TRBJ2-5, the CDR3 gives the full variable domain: SAVISQKPSRDICQRGTSLTIQCQVDSQVTMMFWYRQQPGQSLTLIATANQGSEATYESGFVIDKFPISRPNLTFSTLTVSNMSPEDSSIYLCSVAKYAGETQYFGPGTRLLVL.

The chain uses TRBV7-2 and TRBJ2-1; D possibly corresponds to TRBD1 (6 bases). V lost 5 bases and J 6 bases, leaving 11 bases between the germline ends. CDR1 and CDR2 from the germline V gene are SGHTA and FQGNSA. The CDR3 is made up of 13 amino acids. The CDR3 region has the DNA TGTGCCAGCAGCCAAGTGACAGGCAATGAGCAGTTCTTC. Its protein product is CASSQVTGNEQFF.

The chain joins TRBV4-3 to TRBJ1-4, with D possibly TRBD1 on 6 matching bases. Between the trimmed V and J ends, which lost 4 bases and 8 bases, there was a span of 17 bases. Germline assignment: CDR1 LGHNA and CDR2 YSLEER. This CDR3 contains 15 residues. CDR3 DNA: TGCGCCAGCAGCCCCCAGTTTGGGGGCGCGGAAAAACTGTTTTTT. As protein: CASSPQFGGAEKLFF.

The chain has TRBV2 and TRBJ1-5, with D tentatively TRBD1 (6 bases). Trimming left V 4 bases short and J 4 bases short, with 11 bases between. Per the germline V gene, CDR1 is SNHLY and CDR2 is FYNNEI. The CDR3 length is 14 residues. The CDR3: CASSGTVRNQPQHF. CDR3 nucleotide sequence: TGTGCCAGCAGTGGGACAGTTAGAAATCAGCCCCAGCATTTT.

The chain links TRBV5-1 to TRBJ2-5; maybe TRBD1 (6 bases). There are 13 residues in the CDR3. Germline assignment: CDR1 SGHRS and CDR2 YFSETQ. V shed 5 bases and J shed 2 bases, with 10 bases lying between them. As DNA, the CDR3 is TGCGCCAGCAGGGACAGATCACAAGAGACCCAGTACTTC. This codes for CASRDRSQETQYF.

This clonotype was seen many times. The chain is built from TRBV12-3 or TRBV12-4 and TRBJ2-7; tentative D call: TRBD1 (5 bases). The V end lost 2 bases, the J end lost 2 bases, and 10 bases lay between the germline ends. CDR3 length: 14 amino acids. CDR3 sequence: CASSLQGSTYEQYF. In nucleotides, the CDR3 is TGTGCCAGCAGTTTACAGGGAAGCACCTACGAGCAGTACTTC.

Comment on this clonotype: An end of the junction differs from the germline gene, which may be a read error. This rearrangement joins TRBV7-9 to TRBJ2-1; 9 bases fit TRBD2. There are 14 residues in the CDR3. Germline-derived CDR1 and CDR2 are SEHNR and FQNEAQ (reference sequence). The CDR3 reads CASRVVSGSNEQSF. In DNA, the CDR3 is TGTGCCAGCAGGGTGGTTAGCGGGAGCAATGAGCAGTCCTTC. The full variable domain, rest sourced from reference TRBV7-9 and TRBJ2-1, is DTGVSQNPRHKITKRGQNVTFRCDPISEHNRLYWYRQTLGQGPEFLTYFQNEAQLEKSRLLSDRFSAERPKGSFSTLEIQRTEQGDSAMYLCASRVVSGSNEQSFGPGTRLTVL.

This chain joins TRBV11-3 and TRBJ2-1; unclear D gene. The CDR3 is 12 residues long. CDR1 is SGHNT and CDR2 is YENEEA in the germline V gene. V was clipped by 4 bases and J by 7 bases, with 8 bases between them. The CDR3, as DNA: TGTGCCAGCAGCTCCACTTTGAATGAGCAGTTCTTC. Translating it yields CASSSTLNEQFF.

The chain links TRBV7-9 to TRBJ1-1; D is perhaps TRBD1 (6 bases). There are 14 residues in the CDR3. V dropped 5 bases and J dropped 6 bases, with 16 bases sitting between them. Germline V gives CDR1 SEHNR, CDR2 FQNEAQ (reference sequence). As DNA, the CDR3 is TGTGCCAGCAGCGTAAAGGGGGGTGGCGCTGAAGCTTTCTTT. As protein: CASSVKGGGAEAFF. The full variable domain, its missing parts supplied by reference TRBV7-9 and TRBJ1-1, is DTGVSQNPRHKITKRGQNVTFRCDPISEHNRLYWYRQTLGQGPEFLTYFQNEAQLEKSRLLSDRFSAERPKGSFSTLEIQRTEQGDSAMYLCASSVKGGGAEAFFGQGTRLTVV.

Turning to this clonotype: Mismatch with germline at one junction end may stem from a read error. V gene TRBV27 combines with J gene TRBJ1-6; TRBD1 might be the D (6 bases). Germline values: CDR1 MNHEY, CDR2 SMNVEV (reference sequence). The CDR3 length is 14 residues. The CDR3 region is CASSQRQDYSPPHF. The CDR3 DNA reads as TGTGCCAGCAGTCAAAGACAGGACTATTCACCCCCCCACTTT.

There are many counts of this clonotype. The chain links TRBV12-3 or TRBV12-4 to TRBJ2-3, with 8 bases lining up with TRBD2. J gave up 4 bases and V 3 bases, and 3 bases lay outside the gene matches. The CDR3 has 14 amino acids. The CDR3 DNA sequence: TGTGCCAGCAGTTTCGGGGGGGGCGCAGATACGCAGTATTTT. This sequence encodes CASSFGGGADTQYF.

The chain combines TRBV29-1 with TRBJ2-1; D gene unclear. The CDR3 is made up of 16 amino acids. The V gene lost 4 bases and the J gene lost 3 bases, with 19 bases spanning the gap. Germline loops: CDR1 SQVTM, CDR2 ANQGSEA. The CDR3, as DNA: TGCAGCGTTGGCTCCGAGCGTTCCCCCCGCTACAATGAGCAGTTCTTC. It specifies CSVGSERSPRYNEQFF.

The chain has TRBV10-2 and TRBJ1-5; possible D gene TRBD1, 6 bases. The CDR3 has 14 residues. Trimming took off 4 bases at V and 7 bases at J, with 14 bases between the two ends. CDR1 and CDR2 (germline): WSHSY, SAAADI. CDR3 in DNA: TGCGCCAGCAGTGCTATACAGGGTCCCCAGCCCCAGCATTTT. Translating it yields CASSAIQGPQPQHF.